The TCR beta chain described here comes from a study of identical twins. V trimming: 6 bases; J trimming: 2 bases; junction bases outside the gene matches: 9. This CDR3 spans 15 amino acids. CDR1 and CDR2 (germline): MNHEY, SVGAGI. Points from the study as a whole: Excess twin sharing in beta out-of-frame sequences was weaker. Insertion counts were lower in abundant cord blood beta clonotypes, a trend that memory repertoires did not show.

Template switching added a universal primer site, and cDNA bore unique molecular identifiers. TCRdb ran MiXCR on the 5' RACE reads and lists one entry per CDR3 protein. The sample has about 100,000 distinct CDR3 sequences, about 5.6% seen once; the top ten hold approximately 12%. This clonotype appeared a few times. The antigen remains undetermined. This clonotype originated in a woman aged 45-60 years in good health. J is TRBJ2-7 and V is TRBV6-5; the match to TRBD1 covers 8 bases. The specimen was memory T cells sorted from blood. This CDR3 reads CASRKTTGVAYEQYF. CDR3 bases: TGTGCCAGCAGAAAAACGACAGGGGTCGCCTACGAGCAGTACTTC.